This record concerns one T cell receptor beta chain sequence. The V end was cut by 1 base, the J end by 2 bases, with 10 bases between. The length of the CDR3 is 15 residues. Germline CDR1 is SGHKS and CDR2 is YYEKEE (reference sequence). Via MiXCR, TCRdb re-called the RT-PCR reads, giving one row per CDR3 protein. The data contain about 680,000 distinct CDR3 sequences, approximately 15% of them singletons. The rearrangement joins TRBV5-5 to TRBJ2-1; a possible D gene is TRBD1 (6 bases). Material: memory CD4+ T cells from blood. The receptor's source is a female donor in good health, serving as a healthy control. This chain's CDR3 is CASSLFGDTYNEQFF. CDR3 DNA sequence: TGTGCCAGCAGCTTGTTCGGGGACACCTACAATGAGCAGTTCTTC.